The 3 T cell receptor beta chains below come from one sample, sequenced in a study of control samples from healthy donors and cancer patients. Assay: immunoSEQ multiplex PCR; the TCRdb copy retains only in-frame clones and omits some. Here the sample spans 150,000 to 200,000 clones, 85% to 90% being singletons. The sequencing sample was made of blood. The receptors shown here come from a woman in her fifties or sixties in good health.

As concerns this clone: Other DNA sequences of this sample code for an identical CDR3. This chain joins TRBV24-1 and TRBJ1-5, with D perhaps matching TRBD1 (6 bases). CDR1 KGHDR and CDR2 SFDVKD come from the germline V gene. Trimming shortened V by 4 bases and J by 0 bases, and 9 bases separated the two germline ends. The CDR3 spans 15 residues. The DNA for the CDR3 is TGTGCCACCAGTGACCGCAGGGGTAGCAATCAGCCCCAGCATTTT. Translation: CATSDRRGSNQPQHF.

Details on this clone: At one boundary the junction diverges from the germline segment, which might be a read error. The V call is TRBV6-2 or TRBV6-3, the J call TRBJ2-7; 7 bases align to TRBD2. This CDR3 is built from 11 residues. Germline assignment: CDR1 MNHEY and CDR2 SVGEGT. CDR3 coding DNA: TGTGCCAGCAGTCCCGGGACTACCTACGACTTC. Its protein product is CASSPGTTYDF.

This clone was picked up a small number of times. This chain joins TRBV7-8 and TRBJ1-2; D uncertain. CDR1 is SGHVS and CDR2 is FQNEAQ in the germline V gene. The CDR3 runs to 12 residues. Trimming removed 5 bases from V and 4 bases from J, with 8 bases in between. In nucleotides, the CDR3 is TGTGCCAGCAGCCCCGAGGGCTATGGCTACACCTTC. This translates into CASSPEGYGYTF.